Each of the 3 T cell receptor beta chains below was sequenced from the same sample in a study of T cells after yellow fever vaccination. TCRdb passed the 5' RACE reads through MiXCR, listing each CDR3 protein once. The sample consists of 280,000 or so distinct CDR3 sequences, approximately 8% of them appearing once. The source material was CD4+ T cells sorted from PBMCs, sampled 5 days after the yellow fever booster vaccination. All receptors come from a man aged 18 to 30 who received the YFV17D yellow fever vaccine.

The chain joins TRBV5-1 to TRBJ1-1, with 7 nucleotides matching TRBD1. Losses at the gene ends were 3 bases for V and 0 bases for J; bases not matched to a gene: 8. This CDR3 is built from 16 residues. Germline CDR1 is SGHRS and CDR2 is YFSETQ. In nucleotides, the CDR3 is TGCGCCAGCAGCTCACCTCTGGGACAGATGAACACTGAAGCTTTCTTT. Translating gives CASSSPLGQMNTEAFF.

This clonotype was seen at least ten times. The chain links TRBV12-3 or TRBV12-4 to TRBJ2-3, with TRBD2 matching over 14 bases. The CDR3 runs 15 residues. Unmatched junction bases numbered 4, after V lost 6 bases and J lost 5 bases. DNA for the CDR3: TGTGCCAGCAGATACGGGACTAGCGGGGGAGATACGCAGTATTTT. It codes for CASRYGTSGGDTQYF.

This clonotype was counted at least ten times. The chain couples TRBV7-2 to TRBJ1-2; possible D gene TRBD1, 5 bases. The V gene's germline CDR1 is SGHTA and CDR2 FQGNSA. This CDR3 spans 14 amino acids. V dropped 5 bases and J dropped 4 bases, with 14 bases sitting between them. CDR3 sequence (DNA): TGTGCCAGCAGCCTAGGGACGGAAATCTATGGCTACACCTTC. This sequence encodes CASSLGTEIYGYTF.